This T cell receptor (beta chain) was documented in a study of vaccination effects on CD4 cells after COVID-19. General study findings and limits: Late post-vaccination samples showed marked contraction of infection- and vaccine-induced clones.

The table came from immunoSEQ multiplex PCR; TCRdb's copy has only in-frame clones and leaves some out. Among 70,000 to 85,000 clones, approximately 80% were seen once, and the ten largest hold roughly 1.2%. ViraFEST assay sequencing came after antigen-specific CD4+ T cells were expanded with viral peptide pools. Once cultured for around 11 days, the cells underwent separation to obtain CD4+ T cells. All participants had two doses of either the BNT162b2 or mRNA-1273 vaccine. Trimming stripped 1 base from V and 4 bases from J, with 13 bases between. Germline lookup yields CDR1 MGHRA and CDR2 YSYEKL. This CDR3 contains 15 residues. In the case of this clone: The target antigen is unknown.

The clonotype comes from a human donor who received a COVID-19 vaccine. This specimen was CD4+ T cells from PBMCs cultured with HCoV-229E spike peptides, taken after COVID-19 vaccination. This chain links TRBV4-1 with TRBJ1-2, with D hard to call. The CDR3 loop is CASSQVPILLYGYTF. The CDR3 region has the DNA TGCGCCAGCAGCCAAGTTCCGATTCTCCTCTATGGCTACACCTTC.